What follows describes a single T cell receptor beta chain. Authors' methods: Amplified reference gene primers provided the basis for estimating nucleated cell counts. Only in-frame clones appear in the TCRdb table, and some are missing; sequencing was by immunoSEQ multiplex PCR. V and J calls and clone size are given by that table; D and trimming were obtained from the DNA. This sample yields around 320,000 clones, of which about nine tenths are seen a single time; 2% to 3% belongs to the top ten. J was trimmed by 6 bases and V by 4 bases; bases with no gene match: 4. The germline CDR1 and CDR2 sequences are SQVTM and ANQGSEA. CDR3 size: 13 residues. This record comes from a study of blood T cell repertoires in COVID-19. About the study: Spain, Italy and the United States supplied samples that represented acute and convalescent COVID-19. Nucleic acid was either cDNA or gDNA, and it came from T cells, B-cell-depleted T cells, or PBMCs.

This chain joins TRBV29-1 and TRBJ1-2, with 11 bases fitting TRBD1. The receptor's source is a man between 18 and 35 years old with active or convalescent COVID-19. The sample was peripheral blood. The CDR3 region has the DNA TGCAGCGTTGGGACAGGGGGCCCGGATGGCTACACCTTC. Translating gives CSVGTGGPDGYTF.